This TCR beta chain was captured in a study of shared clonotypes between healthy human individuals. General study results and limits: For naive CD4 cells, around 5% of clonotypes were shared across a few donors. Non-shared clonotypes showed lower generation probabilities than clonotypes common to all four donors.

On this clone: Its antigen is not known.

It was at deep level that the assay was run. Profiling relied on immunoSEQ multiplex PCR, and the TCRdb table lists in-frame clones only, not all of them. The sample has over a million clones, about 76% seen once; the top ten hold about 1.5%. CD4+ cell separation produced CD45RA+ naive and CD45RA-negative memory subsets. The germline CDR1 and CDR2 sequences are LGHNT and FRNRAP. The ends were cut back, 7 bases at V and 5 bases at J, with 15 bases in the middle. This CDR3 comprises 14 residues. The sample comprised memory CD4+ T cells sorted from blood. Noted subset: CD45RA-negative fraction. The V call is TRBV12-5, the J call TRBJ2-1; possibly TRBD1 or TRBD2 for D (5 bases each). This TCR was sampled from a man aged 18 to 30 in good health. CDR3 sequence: CASALLRGHNEQFF. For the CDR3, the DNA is TGTGCTAGTGCCCTCTTACGGGGACACAATGAGCAGTTCTTC.